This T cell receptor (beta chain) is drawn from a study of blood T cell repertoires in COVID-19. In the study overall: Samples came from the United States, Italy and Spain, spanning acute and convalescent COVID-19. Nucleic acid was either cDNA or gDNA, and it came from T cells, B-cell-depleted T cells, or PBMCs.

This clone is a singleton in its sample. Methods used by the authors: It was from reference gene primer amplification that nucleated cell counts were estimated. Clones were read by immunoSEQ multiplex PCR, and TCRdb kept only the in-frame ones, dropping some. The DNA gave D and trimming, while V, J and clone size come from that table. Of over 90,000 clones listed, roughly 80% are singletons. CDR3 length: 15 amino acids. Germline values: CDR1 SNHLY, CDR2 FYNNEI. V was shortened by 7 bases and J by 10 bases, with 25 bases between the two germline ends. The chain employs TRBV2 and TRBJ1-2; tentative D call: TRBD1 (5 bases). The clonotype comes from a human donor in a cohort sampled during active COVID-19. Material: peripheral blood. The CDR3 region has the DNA TGTGCCAGCACCCGAATCCAGGGTTCCAAACTGCCCTACACCTTC. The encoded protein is CASTRIQGSKLPYTF.